These 20 T cell receptor beta chains came from one sample sequenced in a study of identical twins. In TCRdb, the 5' RACE reads were re-called with MiXCR into one record per CDR3 protein. The sample comprises 540,000 or so distinct CDR3 sequences, approximately 20% of which are singletons, and approximately 0.52% rests with the top ten. These data also featured in a second study, about yellow fever vaccine responses in identical twins.

Specimen: CD4+ T cells sorted from blood. These receptors were collected from a woman aged 18-30 years in good health.

This clonotype has just a few counts. V is TRBV11-3 and J is TRBJ2-1; 8 nucleotides agree with TRBD2. The junction had 7 bases not matched to a gene; V was cut back by 5 bases and J by 4 bases. Germline V gene sequence: CDR1 SGHNT, CDR2 YENEEA. There are 15 residues in the CDR3. CDR3 sequence: CASSQGTSVYNEQFF. The CDR3 DNA is TGTGCCAGCAGCCAAGGGACTAGTGTTTACAATGAGCAGTTCTTC. The full variable domain, with the rest looked up from reference TRBV11-3 and TRBJ2-1, is EAGVVQSPRYKIIEKKQPVAFWCNPISGHNTLYWYLQNLGQGPELLIRYENEEAVDDSQLPKDRFSAERLKGVDSTLKIQPAELGDSAVYLCASSQGTSVYNEQFFGPGTRLTVL.

This clonotype was seen only a few times. The chain has TRBV7-9 and TRBJ2-1; TRBD2 aligns across 9 bases. Losses at the gene ends were 0 bases for V and 5 bases for J; bases not matched to a gene: 8. Germline V gene sequence: CDR1 SEHNR, CDR2 FQNEAQ (reference sequence). The CDR3 has 17 amino acids. This CDR3 is CASSLAPGLAPNNEQFF. DNA of the CDR3: TGTGCCAGCAGCTTAGCTCCCGGACTAGCGCCTAACAATGAGCAGTTCTTC.

The chain combines TRBV7-3 with TRBJ2-1; tentatively, D is TRBD2 (5 bases). In germline, CDR1 is SGHTA, CDR2 FQGTGA. The CDR3 covers 14 residues. Trimming took 4 bases from V and 2 from J, leaving 9 bases between them. The chain's CDR3 is CASSYAGTYNEQFF. The DNA for the CDR3 is TGTGCCAGCAGCTACGCGGGCACCTACAATGAGCAGTTCTTC.

This clonotype showed up just a few times. The gene calls are TRBV10-3 and TRBJ2-7; D unresolved. Germline CDR1 reads ENHRY; CDR2 reads SYGVKD. V lost 2 bases and J 3 bases, leaving 11 bases between the germline ends. This CDR3 is built from 14 residues. The CDR3 spells CAISEGGEIYEQYV. The CDR3 coding sequence is TGTGCCATCAGTGAGGGTGGTGAAATCTACGAGCAGTACGTC.

The V and J genes are TRBV6-1 and TRBJ2-2; the match to TRBD2 covers 13 bases. This CDR3 spans 16 amino acids. Trimming removed 7 bases from V and 5 bases from J; junction bases left unmatched: 7. CDR1 and CDR2 from the germline V gene are MNHNS and SASEGT. The CDR3, as DNA: TGTGCCAGCACCCTATGGACTAGCGGGAGAACCGGGGAGCTGTTTTTT. Translating it yields CASTLWTSGRTGELFF.

This chain connects TRBV28 to TRBJ1-4; D gene unclear. Germline CDR1 is MDHEN and CDR2 is SYDVKM. Trimming cost V 8 bases and J 11 bases, with 12 bases left between them. The CDR3 contains 11 residues. CDR3: CASGQRGKLFF. CDR3 nucleotide sequence: TGTGCCAGCGGGCAAAGAGGGAAACTGTTTTTT.

The J gene is TRBJ1-1, the V gene TRBV4-1; tentatively, D is TRBD1 (6 bases). This CDR3 has 15 amino acids. The V and J ends lost 2 bases and 1 base respectively, with 11 bases between them. Looked up from germline, CDR1 is MGHRA and CDR2 is YSYEKL. DNA for the CDR3: TGCGCCAGCAGCCAATCGACAGGACAGAACACTGAAGCTTTCTTT. This sequence encodes CASSQSTGQNTEAFF.

The chain carries TRBV20-1 and TRBJ2-1; TRBD2 matches 7 bases. Trimming cost V 6 bases and J 2 bases; bases outside gene matches: 10. The CDR3 extends over 15 amino acids. Germline values: CDR1 DFQATT, CDR2 SNEGSKA (reference sequence). CDR3 nucleotide sequence: TGCAGTGCCTTGGAGCGGGATAAAACCTACAATGAGCAGTTCTTC. It specifies CSALERDKTYNEQFF.

V gene TRBV2 combines with J gene TRBJ1-5; D gene uncertain. The V gene's germline CDR1 is SNHLY and CDR2 FYNNEI. The CDR3 covers 14 residues. V shed 4 bases and J shed 3 bases, with 10 bases lying between them. The CDR3 sequence is CASSGDHFNQPQHF. The CDR3, as DNA: TGTGCCAGCAGTGGAGATCATTTCAATCAGCCCCAGCATTTT.

The chain joins TRBV2 to TRBJ2-3; 9 bases are a match to TRBD2. Germline CDR1 SNHLY, CDR2 FYNNEI. The CDR3 covers 16 residues. The trim removed 8 bases at V and 2 bases at J, leaving 11 bases unmatched. CDR3 in DNA: TGTGCCAGCTCCCTAGCGGGACAGACCGCCACAGATACGCAGTATTTT. Its protein product is CASSLAGQTATDTQYF.

The chain recombines TRBV20-1 with TRBJ2-1; the D is unclear. Germline values: CDR1 DFQATT, CDR2 SNEGSKA (reference sequence). V dropped 4 bases and J dropped 10 bases, with 11 bases sitting between them. This CDR3 contains 11 residues. CDR3 coding DNA: TGCAGTGCTACCAGAGGCAAGGAGCAGTTCTTC. Its protein product is CSATRGKEQFF.

The genes are TRBV29-1 and TRBJ2-5, with D possibly matching TRBD1 (5 bases). Trimming took 4 bases from V and 5 from J, leaving 11 bases between them. This CDR3 region has 12 residues. Per germline, CDR1 SQVTM and CDR2 ANQGSEA. The CDR3 loop reads CSVGASGETQYF. CDR3 bases: TGCAGCGTTGGTGCTTCAGGGGAGACCCAGTACTTC. Using reference TRBV29-1 and TRBJ2-5 for the parts outside the CDR3, the full variable domain is SAVISQKPSRDICQRGTSLTIQCQVDSQVTMMFWYRQQPGQSLTLIATANQGSEATYESGFVIDKFPISRPNLTFSTLTVSNMSPEDSSIYLCSVGASGETQYFGPGTRLLVL.

This clonotype showed up many times. V and J are TRBV28 and TRBJ2-1; 8 positions agree with TRBD2. The CDR3 has 15 residues. Germline V gives CDR1 MDHEN, CDR2 SYDVKM. The V segment lost 3 bases and the J segment 5 bases; nucleotides outside the gene matches: 6. The CDR3 DNA is TGTGCCAGCAGTTTTATCGGGGGGGCCAACAATGAGCAGTTCTTC. Translating it yields CASSFIGGANNEQFF.

The chain joins TRBV12-3 or TRBV12-4 to TRBJ2-1; 9 nucleotides line up with TRBD1. Trimming removed 6 bases from V and 9 bases from J; junction bases left unmatched: 12. The CDR3 has 15 residues. CDR3 nucleotide sequence: TGTGCCAGCAGGAAACAACAGGGGGCTTCTTTTGAGCAGTTCTTC. Translating gives CASRKQQGASFEQFF.

About this clonotype: Since a much larger clone is just one base distant, this may be a read error. The chain combines TRBV12-3 or TRBV12-4 with TRBJ2-7; TRBD1 agrees at 9 bases. The V gene end was trimmed by 2 bases and the J gene end by 5 bases; junction bases not matched to a gene: 7. CDR3 length: 15 amino acids. The CDR3 loop reads CASSLTGTGSDEQYF. DNA for the CDR3: TGTGCCAGCAGTTTAACCGGGACAGGGTCCGACGAGCAGTACTTC.

This clonotype appeared a few times. V and J are TRBV18 and TRBJ2-7; D call uncertain. Germline CDR1 reads KGHSH; CDR2 reads LQKENI. The ends were cut back, 0 bases at V and 7 bases at J, with 16 bases in the middle. The CDR3 sequence is 15 residues long. The CDR3 spells CASSPPTVTQGEQYF. The CDR3 region has the DNA TGTGCCAGCTCACCACCCACCGTGACCCAAGGAGAGCAGTACTTC.

This clonotype was recorded a few times. The chain combines TRBV11-2 with TRBJ1-2, with D perhaps matching TRBD1 (5 bases). The germline CDR1 and CDR2 sequences are SGHAT and FQNNGV. Trimming left V 5 bases short and J 7 bases short, with 17 bases between. The CDR3 runs to 14 residues. DNA for the CDR3: TGTGCCAGCAGCCCCACATCAGGGATCACTGGCTACACCTTC. This gives the protein CASSPTSGITGYTF.

This clonotype was seen only a few times. This chain links TRBV12-5 with TRBJ1-5, with D perhaps matching TRBD1 (6 bases). This CDR3 has 24 residues. V was shortened by 2 bases and J by 4 bases, with 39 bases between the two germline ends. Per the germline V gene, CDR1 is LGHNT and CDR2 is FRNRAP. The chain's CDR3 is CASGLTPALGGNSPGDRPNQPQHF. The CDR3 bases are TGTGCTAGTGGTTTGACGCCCGCTTTAGGGGGAAACTCCCCGGGTGACCGTCCAAATCAGCCCCAGCATTTT.

This clonotype has only a few counts. V is TRBV7-2 and J is TRBJ1-4; 7 positions agree with TRBD1. The CDR3 contains 12 residues. Germline values: CDR1 SGHTA, CDR2 FQGNSA. The J segment lost 8 bases and the V segment lost 4 bases, leaving 1 base of the junction unmatched. CDR3 region: CASSWDREKLFF. Here the CDR3 DNA reads TGTGCCAGCAGCTGGGACAGAGAAAAACTGTTTTTT.

J is TRBJ2-7 and V is TRBV12-3 or TRBV12-4, with D unclear. The V gene lost 7 bases and the J gene lost 6 bases, with 13 bases spanning the gap. This CDR3 is 12 amino acids long. Here the CDR3 reads CASKDRRCEQYV. CDR3 sequence (DNA): TGTGCCAGCAAGGATCGTAGATGCGAGCAGTACGTC.